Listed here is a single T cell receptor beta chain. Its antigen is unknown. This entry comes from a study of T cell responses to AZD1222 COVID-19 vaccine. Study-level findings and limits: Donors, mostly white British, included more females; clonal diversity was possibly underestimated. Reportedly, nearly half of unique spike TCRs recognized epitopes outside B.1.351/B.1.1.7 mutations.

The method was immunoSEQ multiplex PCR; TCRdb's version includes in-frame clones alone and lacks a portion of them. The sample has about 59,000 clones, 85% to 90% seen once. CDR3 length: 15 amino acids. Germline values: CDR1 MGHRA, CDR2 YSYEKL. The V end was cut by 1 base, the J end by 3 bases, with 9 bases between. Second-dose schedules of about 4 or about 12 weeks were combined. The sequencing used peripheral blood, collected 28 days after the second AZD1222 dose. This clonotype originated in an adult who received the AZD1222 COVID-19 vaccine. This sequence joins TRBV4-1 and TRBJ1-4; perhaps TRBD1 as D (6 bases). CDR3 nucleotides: TGCGCCAGCAGCCAAGGACAGGTCGCTAATGAAAAACTGTTTTTT. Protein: CASSQGQVANEKLFF.